Listed below are T cell receptor beta chains from one sample, sequenced in a study of beta chain features in type 1 diabetes. The table came from immunoSEQ multiplex PCR; TCRdb's copy has only in-frame clones and leaves some out. The data show approximately 730,000 clones, about an eighth seen once. Sequenced material: naive CD4+ T cells from blood. Receptors were obtained from a man aged 18 to 29 with type 1 diabetes. Both conserved end residues are part of each CDR3. A D gene is named only where the DNA matches it firmly. Rows give clone size only sometimes, using once, few, many, or a class for an expanded clone.

>NA|TRBV30|TRBJ1-1|NA
CAWSVGQGETEAFF
TGTGCCTGGAGTGTAGGGCAGGGTGAGACTGAAGCTTTCTTT
>TRBD1|TRBV2|TRBJ2-7|NA
CASSEVRDRQTYEQYF
TGTGCCAGCAGTGAAGTTCGGGACAGACAAACCTACGAGCAGTACTTC
>NA|TRBV16|TRBJ1-2|few
CASSQSQAIYGYTF
TGTGCCAGCAGCCAATCTCAGGCCATCTATGGCTACACCTTC
>TRBD2|TRBV27|TRBJ2-2|NA
CASKLSGGGTGELFF
TGTGCCAGCAAACTAAGCGGGGGAGGAACCGGGGAGCTGTTTTTT
>NA|TRBV28|TRBJ1-2|NA
CASSFAGVRHGYTF
TGTGCCAGCAGTTTTGCAGGGGTTCGGCATGGCTACACCTTC
>TRBD2|TRBV4-1|TRBJ2-3|few
CASSQEPSGTTDTQYF
TGCGCCAGCAGCCAAGAACCTAGCGGGACCACAGATACGCAGTATTTT
>NA|TRBV19|TRBJ2-7|few
CASSIAEFSYEQYF
TGTGCCAGTAGTATAGCAGAATTCTCCTACGAGCAGTACTTC
>NA|TRBV7-9|TRBJ2-1|NA
CASSLGVWEQGQAGEQFF
TGTGCCAGCAGCTTAGGTGTCTGGGAACAGGGGCAGGCGGGGGAGCAGTTCTTC
>NA|TRBV5-6|TRBJ1-2|NA
CASSQTNYGYTF
TGTGCCAGCAGCCAAACTAACTATGGCTACACCTTC
>NA|TRBV5-1|TRBJ2-5|few
CASRQNTGVEETQYF
TGCGCCAGCAGACAGAACACGGGGGTAGAGGAGACCCAGTACTTC
>NA|TRBV30|TRBJ1-1|NA
CAWSVQGRTEAFF
TGTGCCTGGAGCGTGCAGGGTCGCACTGAAGCTTTCTTT
>TRBD2|TRBV7-9|TRBJ2-1|NA
CASSLSSGVSEQFF
TGTGCCAGCAGCTTATCTAGCGGGGTCTCTGAGCAGTTCTTC
>TRBD1|TRBV6-6|TRBJ1-1|NA
CASSARGPPSRAFF
TGTGCCAGCAGCGCCAGGGGGCCCCCATCCCGGGCTTTCTTT
>NA|TRBV30|TRBJ1-1|NA
CAWSAGLDTEAFF
TGTGCCTGGAGTGCGGGGTTGGACACTGAAGCTTTCTTT
>NA|TRBV30|TRBJ1-2|few
CAWSQSPNYGYTF
TGTGCCTGGTCGCAGAGTCCTAACTATGGCTACACCTTC
>NA|TRBV4-1|TRBJ2-5|few
CASSQGVQETQYF
TGCGCCAGCAGCCAAGGGGTGCAAGAGACCCAGTACTTC
>NA|TRBV5-4|TRBJ1-2|few
CASSLAGNYGYTF
TGTGCCAGCAGCTTGGCAGGGAACTATGGCTACACCTTC
>NA|TRBV28|TRBJ1-6|few
CASSLGNSPLHF
TGTGCCAGCAGTTTGGGTAATTCACCCCTCCACTTT
>TRBD2|TRBV10-3|TRBJ2-5|NA
CAARTSGGQETQYF
TGTGCCGCCAGGACTAGCGGGGGCCAAGAGACCCAGTACTTC
>TRBD1|TRBV2|TRBJ1-6|few
CASSEGQPNSPLHF
TGTGCCAGCAGTGAGGGACAGCCGAATTCACCCCTCCACTTT
>NA|TRBV29-1|TRBJ2-3|few
CSAGSLSTDTQYF
TGCAGCGCCGGGAGCCTCTCCACAGATACGCAGTATTTT
>NA|TRBV9|TRBJ1-1|NA
CASRKPGTMNTEAFF
TGTGCCAGCAGGAAACCCGGGACAATGAACACTGAAGCTTTCTTT
>TRBD1|TRBV7-6|TRBJ1-1|few
CASSLLQGQGTEAFF
TGTGCCAGCAGCTTACTACAGGGGCAGGGCACTGAAGCTTTCTTT
>NA|TRBV28|TRBJ1-6|NA
CASRGLYNSPLHF
TGTGCCAGCCGGGGTCTTTATAATTCACCCCTCCACTTT
>NA|TRBV18|TRBJ2-3|NA
CASSPGTPVDTQYF
TGTGCCAGCTCACCGGGCACACCGGTGGATACGCAGTATTTT
>NA|TRBV4-1|TRBJ2-5|few
CASSQDGGSGTGTQYF
TGCGCCAGCAGCCAAGATGGGGGCTCGGGGACGGGGACCCAGTACTTC
>NA|TRBV10-3|TRBJ2-7|NA
CATGQPYEQYF
TGTGCCACAGGACAGCCCTACGAGCAGTACTTC
>NA|TRBV28|TRBJ1-4|NA
CASIRTRNEKLFF
TGTGCCAGCATTAGGACACGAAATGAAAAACTGTTTTTT
>NA|TRBV21-1|TRBJ1-6|NA
CASSKLLAEPLHF
TGTGCCAGCAGCAAATTACTGGCGGAGCCCCTCCACTTT
>NA|TRBV5-1|TRBJ2-3|NA
CASSLVLGPDTQYF
TGCGCCAGCAGCTTGGTTCTGGGGCCAGATACGCAGTATTTT
>NA|TRBV9|TRBJ2-1|NA
CASSGRDLTPNEQFF
TGTGCCAGCAGCGGCCGGGATCTCACCCCCAATGAGCAGTTCTTC
>TRBD2|TRBV11-2|TRBJ2-1|few
CASSFQRGPYNEQFF
TGTGCCAGCAGCTTCCAGCGGGGTCCCTACAATGAGCAGTTCTTC
>TRBD1|TRBV5-1|TRBJ1-1|few
CASSMTGPRHTEAFF
TGCGCCAGCAGCATGACAGGGCCCCGGCACACTGAAGCTTTCTTT
>TRBD1|TRBV29-1|TRBJ2-5|few
CSVAKMTGGLGETQYF
TGCAGCGTCGCTAAAATGACAGGGGGCTTGGGGGAGACCCAGTACTTC
>TRBD2|TRBV5-1|TRBJ2-5|few
CASSLGLAGVQETQYF
TGCGCCAGCAGCCTGGGACTAGCGGGGGTCCAAGAGACCCAGTACTTC
>NA|TRBV6-5|TRBJ2-7|few
CASSYPVGVGVYEQYF
TGTGCCAGCAGTTACCCCGTGGGGGTGGGAGTCTACGAGCAGTACTTC
>NA|TRBV6-1|TRBJ2-6|NA
CASSPTSGANVLTF
TGTGCCAGCAGTCCAACCTCTGGGGCCAACGTCCTGACTTTC
>NA|TRBV5-4|TRBJ2-1|NA
CASSIPGLLLYNEQFF
TGTGCCAGCAGCATACCGGGCCTCCTGCTTTACAATGAGCAGTTCTTC
>TRBD1|TRBV28|TRBJ1-4|few
CATSGGSGEKLFF
TGTGCCACCTCAGGGGGCTCCGGGGAAAAACTGTTTTTT
>NA|TRBV6-5|TRBJ1-1|NA
CASSYASLEGTEAFF
TGTGCCAGCAGTTACGCCTCACTTGAGGGCACTGAAGCTTTCTTT
>NA|TRBV7-3|TRBJ1-6|few
CASSFQGSGSPLHF
TGTGCCAGCAGCTTCCAGGGGTCAGGGTCACCCCTCCACTTT
>NA|TRBV10-3|TRBJ2-3|few
CAISDEGAGDRSTDTQYF
TGTGCCATCAGTGACGAAGGGGCAGGAGACCGAAGCACAGATACGCAGTATTTT
>TRBD1|TRBV28|TRBJ1-2|NA
CASTTPGTGRGYTF
TGTGCCAGCACAACACCAGGGACAGGGCGCGGCTACACCTTC
>NA|TRBV30|TRBJ1-2|few
CAGGGGYTF
TGTGCCGGTGGAGGGGGCTACACCTTC
>TRBD1|TRBV18|TRBJ2-7|NA
CASSPGQTSYEQYF
TGTGCCAGCTCACCGGGACAGACATCCTACGAGCAGTACTTC
>NA|TRBV5-1|TRBJ2-7|few
CASSRVGVNEQYF
TGCGCCAGCAGCCGCGTCGGGGTCAACGAGCAGTACTTC
>NA|TRBV28|TRBJ1-5|few
CASSLPGLTEQPQHF
TGTGCCAGCAGTTTACCGGGCCTGACTGAGCAGCCCCAGCATTTT
>TRBD1|TRBV10-3|TRBJ1-2|NA
CAIRETRDSYGYTF
TGTGCCATCAGGGAAACCCGGGACAGCTATGGCTACACCTTC
>NA|TRBV7-9|TRBJ2-1|NA
CATGPPAKYNEQFF
TGTGCCACCGGACCGCCGGCCAAATACAATGAGCAGTTCTTC
>NA|TRBV18|TRBJ1-5|NA
CASSVQNSNQPQHF
TGTGCCAGCTCAGTTCAAAATAGCAATCAGCCCCAGCATTTT
>NA|TRBV5-4|TRBJ2-3|few
CASSPLGGSFTDTQYF
TGTGCCAGCAGCCCCTTAGGGGGGTCCTTCACAGATACGCAGTATTTT
>NA|TRBV30|TRBJ2-5|few
CAWSEIGETQYF
TGTGCCTGGAGCGAGATCGGGGAGACCCAGTACTTC
>TRBD1|TRBV29-1|TRBJ2-7|few
CSVGGRTGIDEQYF
TGCAGCGTTGGGGGACGGACAGGGATCGACGAGCAGTACTTC
>NA|TRBV2|TRBJ1-6|NA
CASSEEDGRFNSPLHF
TGTGCCAGCAGTGAAGAGGATGGCAGATTTAATTCACCCCTCCACTTT
>NA|TRBV10-2|TRBJ2-2|NA
CASSAGFSHTGELFF
TGCGCCAGCAGCGCGGGGTTCTCGCACACCGGGGAGCTGTTTTTT
>TRBD1|TRBV27|TRBJ1-6|NA
CASSLSKGAKGSPLHF
TGTGCCAGCAGTTTATCGAAGGGGGCGAAGGGGTCACCCCTCCACTTT
>NA|TRBV6-5|TRBJ2-3|NA
CASSYGVAADTQYF
TGTGCCAGCAGTTACGGGGTGGCGGCAGATACGCAGTATTTT
>NA|TRBV10-1|TRBJ1-2|few
CASSAARFEGYTF
TGCGCCAGCAGTGCAGCCAGGTTCGAGGGCTACACCTTC
>NA|TRBV30|TRBJ1-2|few
CAWKTFQGLDYGYTF
TGTGCCTGGAAAACATTTCAGGGTTTAGACTATGGCTACACCTTC